What follows are 30 T cell receptor beta chains derived from one specimen sequenced in a study of blood T cell repertoires in COVID-19. Sequenced by immunoSEQ multiplex PCR; TCRdb stores in-frame clones only, minus some. The sample contains about 210,000 clones, roughly 83% of which appear only once. The specimen was PBMCs or T cells enriched from blood (not recorded which). The receptor set was obtained from a man aged 35-49 years with acute COVID-19.

This clone is a singleton in its sample. V is TRBV5-1 and J is TRBJ1-2, with 12 bases identical to TRBD1. Germline CDR1 reads SGHRS; CDR2 reads YFSETQ. The CDR3 extends over 14 amino acids. The ends lost 4 bases at V and 8 bases at J; junction bases unmatched: 6. Here the CDR3 DNA reads TGCGCCAGCAGCACGGGACAGGGGGCGCGCGGCTACACCTTC. Protein: CASSTGQGARGYTF.

This clone has more than one count but fewer than ten. The chain couples TRBV4-2 to TRBJ2-7; D is possibly TRBD2 (5 bases). V was cut by 2 bases and J by 3 bases, with 11 bases left in between. The CDR3 loop spans 14 amino acids. The germline CDR1 and CDR2 sequences are LGHNA and YNFKEQ. The CDR3 protein is CASSQLVGIYEQYF. CDR3 coding DNA: TGTGCCAGCAGCCAACTGGTCGGGATCTACGAGCAGTACTTC.

This clone has just a few counts. The V and J genes are TRBV5-4 and TRBJ1-4; tentative D call: TRBD1 (5 bases). The ends were cut back, 3 bases at V and 4 bases at J, with 16 bases in the middle. The germline CDR1 and CDR2 sequences are SGHNT and YYREEE (reference sequence). CDR3 length equals 16 residues. The CDR3 nucleotides read TGTGCCAGCAGCTCCACCCCTTACAGGATTAATGAAAAACTGTTTTTT. Protein product: CASSSTPYRINEKLFF.

V is TRBV7-9 and J is TRBJ2-7; D is unclear. V was cut by 1 base and J by 0 bases, with 7 bases left in between. The germline gives CDR1 SEHNR, CDR2 FQNEAQ (reference sequence). CDR3 length: 14 amino acids. Here the CDR3 reads CASSLDQRSYEQYF. The CDR3 nucleotides are TGTGCCAGCAGCTTAGACCAGCGCTCCTACGAGCAGTACTTC.

The V and J genes are TRBV21-1 and TRBJ1-1; TRBD1, as called in the table, went unchecked against the DNA. TRBV21-1 is deemed a pseudogene. The CDR3 runs 16 residues. The CDR3 DNA is TGTGCCAGCAGCAGGATGCTACAGGGGTCGGACACTGAAGCTTTCTTT. It is translated as CASSRMLQGSDTEAFF.

This chain uses TRBV5-6 with TRBJ2-3; D remains ambiguous. The germline gives CDR1 SGHDT, CDR2 YYEEEE. The CDR3 is made up of 15 amino acids. Trimming pared 1 base from V and 1 base from J, leaving 10 bases between. The chain's CDR3 is CASSLPGLGTDTQYF. The CDR3 DNA reads as TGTGCCAGCAGCTTGCCAGGTCTCGGCACAGATACGCAGTATTTT.

Here the CDR3 reads CASSIVGTSTGELFF. The DNA for the CDR3 is TGTGCCAGTAGTATAGTTGGGACTAGTACCGGGGAGCTGTTTTTT. The rearrangement joins TRBV19 to TRBJ2-2, with TRBD2 identical over 8 bases. The CDR3 contains 15 residues. CDR1 and CDR2 (germline): LNHDA, SQIVND (reference sequence). With V trimmed by 1 base and J by 5 bases, 3 bases remained unmatched.

The V call is TRBV27, the J call TRBJ2-7, with 11 bases that match TRBD2. Trimming removed 6 bases from V and 6 bases from J; junction bases left unmatched: 22. CDR3 length equals 19 residues. The germline V gene has CDR1 MNHEY and CDR2 SMNVEV (reference sequence). CDR3 sequence (DNA): TGTGCCAGCAGGACTTTTGGTCCCGGGACTAGCGGTCGGCGGGGCGAGCAGTACTTC. Its translation is CASRTFGPGTSGRRGEQYF.

This clone came up a few times. The chain carries TRBV11-2 and TRBJ1-1; 7 nucleotides line up with TRBD1. V gave up 5 bases and J gave up 7 bases; unmatched junction bases: 10. This CDR3 spans 14 amino acids. Looked up from germline, CDR1 is SGHAT and CDR2 is FQNNGV. The chain's CDR3 is CASSLKVRGIEAFF. In DNA, the CDR3 is TGTGCCAGCAGCCTCAAGGTCAGGGGGATTGAAGCTTTCTTT.

The rearrangement links TRBV6-5 to TRBJ2-7; maybe TRBD1 (5 bases). The CDR3 covers 11 residues. Trimming removed 7 bases at V and 5 bases at J, with 9 bases between. Germline CDR1 is MNHEY and CDR2 is SVGAGI. The CDR3 coding sequence is TGTGCCAGCAAGGGGCTCCACGAGCAGTACTTC. Translating gives CASKGLHEQYF.

The rearrangement links TRBV28 to TRBJ1-1, with D possibly matching TRBD1 (6 bases). From germline, CDR1 is MDHEN and CDR2 SYDVKM. The CDR3 totals 17 residues. Trimming removed 3 bases at V and 4 bases at J, with 21 bases between. CDR3 coding DNA: TGTGCCAGCAGTTTTTCCAGGGGTCCTGCCGGTTTCACTGAAGCTTTCTTT. Its protein product is CASSFSRGPAGFTEAFF.

V gene TRBV25-1 combines with J gene TRBJ2-2, with D perhaps matching TRBD2 (6 bases). Between the trimmed V and J ends, which lost 5 bases and 7 bases, there was a span of 11 bases. Germline V CDR1 and CDR2: MGHDK, SYGVNS. The CDR3 has 13 amino acids. CDR3 DNA sequence: TGTGCCAGCAGTAAGGAGGGTGACGGGGAGCTGTTTTTT. This gives the protein CASSKEGDGELFF.

The CDR3 region is CASSFRRGTSGTDTQYF. The CDR3 DNA sequence: TGCGCCAGCAGCTTCCGCAGAGGGACTAGCGGTACAGATACGCAGTATTTT. The chain combines TRBV5-1 with TRBJ2-3; 11 bases are a match to TRBD2. V dropped 2 bases and J dropped 3; count of bases not matched to a gene: 8. The CDR3 covers 17 residues. Germline lookup yields CDR1 SGHRS and CDR2 YFSETQ.

This clone turned up a few times. V gene TRBV25-1 combines with J gene TRBJ2-6; D is uncertain. Germline assignment: CDR1 MGHDK and CDR2 SYGVNS. This CDR3 spans 13 amino acids. Trimming cost V 5 bases and J 4 bases, with 6 bases left between them. The CDR3 DNA sequence: TGTGCCAGCAGTTCTTCCGGGGCCAACGTCCTGACTTTC. Its protein is CASSSSGANVLTF.

The CDR3 sequence is CASSETSGRLEQYF. CDR3 nucleotide sequence: TGTGCCAGCAGCGAAACTAGCGGACGGCTCGAGCAGTACTTC. The chain has TRBV7-2 and TRBJ2-7, with 8 bases lining up with TRBD2. The CDR3 is 14 amino acids. With 5 bases clipped from V and 6 bases from J, the junction kept 9 bases outside the gene matches. Germline CDR1 reads SGHTA; CDR2 reads FQGNSA.

This sequence joins TRBV5-1 and TRBJ2-2; 14 bases match TRBD2. There are 16 residues in the CDR3. The germline V gene has CDR1 SGHRS and CDR2 YFSETQ. The trim removed 3 bases at V and 7 bases at J, leaving 5 bases unmatched. The CDR3 DNA is TGCGCCAGCAGCTCCCAAGGACTAGCGGGAGGCGGGGAGCTGTTTTTT. It translates to CASSSQGLAGGGELFF.

This clone was counted a few times. J is TRBJ2-7 and V is TRBV12-2; the table calls TRBD2, which could not be checked here. TRBV12-2 is a pseudogene. This CDR3 contains 14 residues. In DNA, the CDR3 is TGTGCAAGTCGCTTTCGGCGGTCCGTTTACGAGCAGTACTTC. Translation: CASRFRRSVYEQYF.

The chain recombines TRBV29-1 with TRBJ2-1, with TRBD1 matching over 9 bases. This CDR3 has 12 residues. CDR1 and CDR2 from the germline V gene are SQVTM and ANQGSEA. After removal of 7 bases from V and 9 bases from J, the junction contained 7 bases not matched to a gene. This CDR3 reads CSAAATGGEQFF. The CDR3, as DNA: TGCAGCGCCGCCGCGACAGGGGGTGAGCAGTTCTTC.

V usage is TRBV6-5 and J usage is TRBJ2-7; 7 nucleotides match TRBD2. V shed 4 bases, J shed 2 bases, and the junction held 8 bases outside the gene matches. There are 15 residues in the CDR3. Germline CDR1 reads MNHEY; CDR2 reads SVGAGI. For the CDR3, the DNA is TGTGCCAGCAGTTCTGGGTGGCTAGCGGCCTACGAGCAGTACTTC. It specifies CASSSGWLAAYEQYF.

The V call is TRBV4-3, the J call TRBJ2-3, with 8 bases aligning to TRBD2. Germline loops: CDR1 LGHNA, CDR2 YSLEER. V shed 1 base, J shed 2 bases, and the junction held 2 bases outside the gene matches. CDR3 length: 15 residues. CDR3 sequence: CASSQVSGNTDTQYF. CDR3 DNA: TGCGCCAGCAGCCAAGTTAGCGGGAACACAGATACGCAGTATTTT.

V usage is TRBV9 and J usage is TRBJ1-4, with 9 positions matching TRBD1. Per germline, CDR1 SGDLS and CDR2 YYNGEE. The CDR3 totals 14 residues. V was pared by 3 bases and J by 8 bases, with 5 bases of the junction left unmatched. DNA for the CDR3: TGTGCCAGCAGCGGGGGACAGGGCTCAGAAAAACTGTTTTTT. This encodes CASSGGQGSEKLFF.

V usage is TRBV15 and J usage is TRBJ2-3; TRBD2 matches at 8 bases. The CDR3 contains 16 residues. Per germline, CDR1 LNHNV and CDR2 YYDKDF (reference sequence). Losses at the gene ends were 2 bases for V and 6 bases for J; bases not matched to a gene: 10. Here the CDR3 reads CATSRNSGIHRDTQYF. In DNA form, the CDR3 reads TGTGCCACCAGCAGAAATAGCGGGATCCACAGGGATACGCAGTATTTT.

This rearrangement joins TRBV14 to TRBJ2-2, with D perhaps matching TRBD1 (6 bases). Germline CDR1 and CDR2: SGHDN and FVKESK. Trimming took 2 bases from V and 3 from J, leaving 10 bases between them. CDR3 length: 15 amino acids. DNA of the CDR3: TGTGCCAGCAGCCAATGGGACATTGACACCGGGGAGCTGTTTTTT. This translates into CASSQWDIDTGELFF.

The gene calls are TRBV4-3 and TRBJ2-2; TRBD1 might be the D (8 bases). Trimming left V 4 bases short and J 5 bases short, with 14 bases between. The germline gives CDR1 LGHNA, CDR2 YSLEER. CDR3 length: 15 amino acids. The CDR3 DNA is TGCGCCAGCAGCCGACACAGGGGGGGTACCGGGGAGCTGTTTTTT. Its protein product is CASSRHRGGTGELFF.

The J gene is TRBJ1-1, the V gene TRBV29-1; D unresolved. Germline V CDR1 and CDR2: SQVTM, ANQGSEA. The V end lost 4 bases, the J end lost 6 bases, and 24 bases lay between the germline ends. This CDR3 contains 16 residues. The CDR3: CSVATSFIVVSAEAFF. CDR3 coding DNA: TGCAGCGTTGCGACGAGCTTCATAGTCGTTAGCGCTGAAGCTTTCTTT.

The chain recombines TRBV4-3 with TRBJ1-2, with TRBD1 matching 8 bases. The CDR3 runs 15 residues. The trim removed 4 bases at V and 8 bases at J, leaving 12 bases unmatched. Looked up from germline, CDR1 is LGHNA and CDR2 is YSLEER. The CDR3 coding sequence is TGCGCCAGCAGCCGGCAAGGACAGGGAGGAGGCGGCTACACCTTC. Its translation is CASSRQGQGGGGYTF.

The chain has TRBV5-5 and TRBJ1-1; D not certain. Trimming left V 2 bases short and J 5 bases short, with 16 bases between. CDR3 length: 15 amino acids. Germline-derived CDR1 and CDR2 are SGHKS and YYEKEE (reference sequence). The CDR3 nucleotides read TGTGCCAGCAGCTTCATATCACAGCGGCGGACTGAAGCTTTCTTT. Protein sequence: CASSFISQRRTEAFF.

The table lists this clone with a few counts. The rearrangement links TRBV4-1 to TRBJ1-2; 7 positions match TRBD1. CDR1 and CDR2 (germline): MGHRA, YSYEKL. CDR3 length: 14 residues. V dropped 0 bases and J dropped 4; count of bases not matched to a gene: 2. CDR3 amino acids: CASSQDSGGYGYTF. CDR3 in DNA: TGCGCCAGCAGCCAAGATTCAGGGGGCTATGGCTACACCTTC.

This clone has just one count. Other nucleotide sequences from this sample produce the same CDR3. In DNA form, the CDR3 reads TGTGCCAGCAGTTTTAGGGAGAACTATGGCTACACCTTC. Protein sequence: CASSFRENYGYTF. This chain uses TRBV27 with TRBJ1-2; D unresolved. V lost 3 bases and J lost 2, with 7 bases in between. Germline V gene lookup returns CDR1 MNHEY and CDR2 SMNVEV (reference sequence). The CDR3 loop spans 13 amino acids.

The J gene is TRBJ1-6, the V gene TRBV27; 7 nucleotides match TRBD1. V gave up 1 base and J gave up 10 bases; unmatched junction bases: 10. The CDR3 loop spans 16 amino acids. Germline assignment: CDR1 MNHEY and CDR2 SMNVEV (reference sequence). This chain's CDR3 is CASSLFRQGRGSPLHF. As DNA, the CDR3 is TGTGCCAGCAGTTTATTTCGACAGGGAAGAGGGTCACCCCTCCACTTT.